This entry is about one T cell receptor (beta chain). The antigen is not known. 5'RACE primed at constant segments yielded TCR alpha and TCR beta cDNA libraries bearing sample barcodes and UMIs. TCRdb processed the 5' RACE reads anew with MiXCR; each CDR3 protein has one entry. This sample has about 360,000 distinct CDR3 sequences, with about an eighth found just once. Per the germline V gene, CDR1 is MNHNS and CDR2 is SASEGT. This CDR3 has 15 amino acids. V lost 5 bases to trimming and J lost 3 bases; unmatched junction nucleotides: 8. The data are from a study of T-cell memory formation after mild COVID-19. Whole-study results and caveats: Memory cells collected pre-infection included some clones that later responded, suggesting cross-reactive memory joined. Mainly CM and EM harbored the contracting CD4+ clones; mainly EMRA harbored the CD8+ ones. Clones contracting day 15 to 85 were balanced CD4/CD8; later expanders leaned CD4+.

This TCR derives from a man aged 18 to 35 who had mild COVID-19 (a few samples of this study predate the infection). Cell type and time point are not known. Sequencing was performed on PBMCs or a T cell subset sorted from them (not recorded which). The chain links TRBV6-1 to TRBJ2-7, with 9 bases matching TRBD1. The CDR3, as DNA: TGTGCCAGCAGTCCCGGGCCGGGACAGGGCTACGAGCAGTACTTC. Its protein product is CASSPGPGQGYEQYF.